This T cell receptor (beta chain) was profiled in a study of T cell responses to AZD1222 COVID-19 vaccine. Analyses pooled second doses at about 4 or about 12 weeks. General study findings and limits: When two AZD1222 doses had been given, Spike-specific TCR breadth and depth rose.

V lost 4 bases, J lost 16 bases, and 17 bases stayed unmatched. Germline V gives CDR1 MNHEY, CDR2 SVGAGI. This CDR3 spans 15 amino acids. Repertoires were generated with immunoSEQ multiplex PCR, while TCRdb's copy carries only in-frame clones and drops some. The sample records about 110,000 clones, about 92% being singletons. On this clone itself: Its target is unknown.

V usage is TRBV6-5 and J usage is TRBJ1-4; 8 nucleotides align to TRBD1. Material: peripheral blood, obtained 28 days after the second AZD1222 dose. This receptor was obtained from an adult who received the AZD1222 COVID-19 vaccine. CDR3 region: CASSWAGNRGGRRFF. The CDR3, as DNA: TGTGCCAGCAGTTGGGCAGGCAACAGGGGGGGCAGGAGGTTTTTT.